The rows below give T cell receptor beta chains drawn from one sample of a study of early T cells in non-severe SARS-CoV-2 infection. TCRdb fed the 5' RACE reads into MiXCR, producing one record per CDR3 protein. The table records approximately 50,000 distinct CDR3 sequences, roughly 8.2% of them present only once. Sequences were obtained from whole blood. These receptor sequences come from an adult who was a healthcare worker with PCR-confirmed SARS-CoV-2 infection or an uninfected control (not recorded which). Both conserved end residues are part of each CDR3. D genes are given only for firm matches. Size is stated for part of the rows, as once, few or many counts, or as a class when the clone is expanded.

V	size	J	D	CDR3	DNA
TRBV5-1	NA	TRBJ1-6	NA	CASSLGLRTGADSPLHF	TGCGCCAGCAGCTTGGGTTTACGGACGGGGGCCGATTCACCCCTCCACTTT
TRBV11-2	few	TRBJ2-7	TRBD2	CASSLPRGEEQYF	TGTGCCAGCAGCTTACCCCGGGGGGAAGAGCAGTACTTC
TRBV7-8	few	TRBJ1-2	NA	CASSYLGIPNYGYTF	TGTGCCAGCAGCTATCTGGGGATACCGAACTATGGCTACACCTTC
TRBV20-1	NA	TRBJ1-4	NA	CSARDGQLGEKLFF	TGCAGTGCTAGAGATGGACAGCTCGGTGAAAAACTGTTTTTT
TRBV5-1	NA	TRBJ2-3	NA	CASKEGPSTDTQYF	TGCGCCAGCAAGGAGGGACCTAGCACAGATACGCAGTATTTT
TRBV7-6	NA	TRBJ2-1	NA	CASSFPKTGTLDNEQFF	TGTGCCAGCAGCTTCCCTAAGACCGGGACTCTAGACAATGAGCAGTTCTTC
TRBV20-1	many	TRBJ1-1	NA	CSATQRRGSENTEAFF	TGCAGTGCTACCCAGAGGCGGGGCAGCGAGAACACTGAAGCTTTCTTT
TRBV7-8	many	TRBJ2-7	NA	CASSLWLGSYEQYF	TGTGCCAGCAGCTTATGGCTTGGATCCTACGAGCAGTACTTC
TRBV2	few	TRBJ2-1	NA	CASSELGGLVDNEQFF	TGTGCCAGCAGTGAATTGGGGGGTTTGGTGGACAATGAGCAGTTCTTC
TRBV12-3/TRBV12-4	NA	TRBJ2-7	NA	CASSFSPYEQYF	TGTGCCAGCAGTTTTAGCCCCTACGAGCAGTACTTC
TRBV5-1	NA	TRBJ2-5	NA	CASSLALWETQYF	TGCGCCAGCAGCTTGGCTCTCTGGGAGACCCAGTACTTC
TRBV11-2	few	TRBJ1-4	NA	CASSRGGSEEKLFF	TGTGCCAGCAGCCGCGGGGGATCTGAGGAAAAACTGTTTTTT
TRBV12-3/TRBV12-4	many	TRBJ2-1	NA	CASSLPPFDEQFF	TGTGCCAGCAGTTTACCCCCATTCGATGAGCAGTTCTTC
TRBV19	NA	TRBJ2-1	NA	CASSYGASSYNEQFF	TGTGCCAGTAGTTACGGAGCCTCCTCCTACAATGAGCAGTTCTTC
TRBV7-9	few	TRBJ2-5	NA	CASSYRAQETQYF	TGTGCCAGCAGCTACAGGGCCCAAGAGACCCAGTACTTC
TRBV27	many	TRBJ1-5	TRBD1	CASSLTGINQPQHF	TGTGCCAGCAGTTTGACAGGGATCAATCAGCCCCAGCATTTT
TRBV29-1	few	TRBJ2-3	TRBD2	CSVEGAGGGSDTQYF	TGCAGCGTTGAAGGGGCGGGGGGAGGATCAGATACGCAGTATTTT
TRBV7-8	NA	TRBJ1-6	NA	CASSAPRGGNSPLHF	TGTGCCAGCAGCGCCCCGAGGGGCGGTAATTCACCCCTCCACTTT
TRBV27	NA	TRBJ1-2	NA	CASSLKGFHGYTF	TGTGCCAGCAGTTTGAAGGGTTTTCATGGCTACACCTTC
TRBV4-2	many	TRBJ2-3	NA	CASSQDQADTQYF	TGTGCCAGCAGCCAAGATCAGGCAGATACGCAGTATTTT
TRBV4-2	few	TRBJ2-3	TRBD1	CASSQSTGGTDTQYF	TGTGCCAGCAGCCAGTCGACAGGGGGCACAGATACGCAGTATTTT
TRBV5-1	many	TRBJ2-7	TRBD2	CASSPGLVNDEQYF	TGCGCCAGCAGCCCCGGACTAGTGAATGACGAGCAGTACTTC
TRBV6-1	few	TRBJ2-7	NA	CASADSGEQYF	TGTGCCAGCGCGGACAGTGGGGAGCAGTACTTC
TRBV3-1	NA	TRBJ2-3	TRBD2	CASSQAPTSGTTDTQYF	TGTGCCAGCAGCCAAGCCCCCACTAGCGGGACCACAGATACGCAGTATTTT
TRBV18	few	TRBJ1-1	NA	CASSGGQMNTEAFF	TGTGCCAGCTCAGGAGGACAGATGAACACTGAAGCTTTCTTT
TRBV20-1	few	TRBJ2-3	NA	CSARDMVTNTQYF	TGCAGTGCTAGAGATATGGTGACGAATACGCAGTATTTT
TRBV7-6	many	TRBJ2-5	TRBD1	CASNHRGLRQETQYF	TGTGCCAGTAACCACAGGGGGCTTAGACAAGAGACCCAGTACTTC
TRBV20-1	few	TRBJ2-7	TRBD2	CSATRLAEPYEQYF	TGCAGTGCAACCCGACTAGCGGAGCCCTACGAGCAGTACTTC
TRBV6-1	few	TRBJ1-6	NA	CASSEVQPYNSPLHF	TGTGCCAGCAGTGAAGTCCAGCCCTATAATTCACCCCTCCACTTT
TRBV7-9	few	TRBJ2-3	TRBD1	CASSARDRELGTQYF	TGTGCCAGCAGCGCTAGGGACAGGGAGCTCGGTACGCAGTATTTT
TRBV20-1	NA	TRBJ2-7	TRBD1	CSARAPGQGSYEQYF	TGCAGTGCTAGAGCCCCGGGACAGGGGTCCTACGAGCAGTACTTC
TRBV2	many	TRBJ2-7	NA	CASDRDDYEQYF	TGTGCCAGCGATAGGGACGATTACGAGCAGTACTTC
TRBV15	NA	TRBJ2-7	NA	CATSKGGSSYEQYF	TGTGCCACCAGCAAGGGCGGCAGCTCCTACGAGCAGTACTTC
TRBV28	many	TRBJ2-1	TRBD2	CASSLTAGGSHNEQFF	TGTGCCAGCAGTTTAACAGCGGGAGGTTCACACAATGAGCAGTTCTTC
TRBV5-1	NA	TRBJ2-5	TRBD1	CASTSRDSLQETQYF	TGCGCCAGCACCAGCAGGGACAGTCTCCAAGAGACCCAGTACTTC
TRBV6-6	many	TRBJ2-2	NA	CASSYSKTSNTGELFF	TGTGCCAGCAGTTACTCGAAGACCTCGAACACCGGGGAGCTGTTTTTT
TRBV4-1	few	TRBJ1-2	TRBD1	CASSAPGQGSGYGYTF	TGCGCCAGCAGCGCACCGGGACAGGGTAGCGGCTATGGCTACACCTTC
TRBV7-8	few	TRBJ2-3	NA	CASSLDPMPDTQYF	TGTGCCAGCAGCTTAGATCCGATGCCAGATACGCAGTATTTT
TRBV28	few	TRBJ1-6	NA	CASNGAYNSPLHF	TGTGCCAGCAATGGCGCCTATAATTCACCCCTCCACTTT
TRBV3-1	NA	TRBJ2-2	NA	CASSPTPGEPGELFF	TGTGCCAGCAGCCCGACCCCAGGGGAACCCGGGGAGCTGTTTTTT